This TCR beta chain was identified in a study of regulatory T cells in long-lasting Graves disease. Study summary: Newly diagnosed Graves' patients took antithyroid drugs under 3 months.

The authors built TCR beta libraries using iRepertoire HTBI primers and Arm-PCR of CDR3 regions. Source study methods: Across the samples, identification revealed 55 to 80 TRBV and around 13 TRBJ segments. Each CDR3 protein is one row after TCRdb ran MiXCR on the multiplex PCR reads. TCRdb's processing, not the authors', yielded these V and J calls. Of under 250,000 distinct CDR3 sequences in the sample, around a fifth were seen once. This clonotype was detected ten times or more. Time point indicated: newly diagnosed GD, antithyroid drugs for less than 3 months. There was RNA extracted from PBMCs, and the TCR library was made from it. V shed 3 bases and J 8 bases; nucleotides not matched to a gene: 11. Germline CDR1 is SGHRS and CDR2 is YFSETQ. The CDR3 extends over 16 amino acids. This sample was also put to use in a study of T cells in Graves' hyperthyroidism and ophthalmopathy.

The chain uses TRBV5-1 and TRBJ2-2, with 9 positions matching TRBD2. This TCR derives from a woman aged 25-40 years with Graves disease. Sequencing was performed on peripheral blood mononuclear cells (PBMCs), taken at new diagnosis, from a patient treated with antithyroid drugs. The CDR3 region has the DNA TGCGCCAGCAGCTCCGTTCCCGCGGGAGGGCCAGGGGAGCTGTTTTTT. Protein product: CASSSVPAGGPGELFF.